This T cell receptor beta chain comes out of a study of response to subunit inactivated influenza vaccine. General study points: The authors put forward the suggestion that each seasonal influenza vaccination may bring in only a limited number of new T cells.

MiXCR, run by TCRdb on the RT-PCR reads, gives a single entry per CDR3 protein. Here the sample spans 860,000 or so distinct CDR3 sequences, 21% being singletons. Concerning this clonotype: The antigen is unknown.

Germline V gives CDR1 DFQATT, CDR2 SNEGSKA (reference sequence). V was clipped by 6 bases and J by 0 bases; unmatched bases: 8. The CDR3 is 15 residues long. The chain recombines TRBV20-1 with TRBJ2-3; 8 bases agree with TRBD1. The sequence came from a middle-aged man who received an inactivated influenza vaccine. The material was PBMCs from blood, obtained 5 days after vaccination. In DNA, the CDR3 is TGCAGTGCAGACAGGGGCACAACTAGCACAGATACGCAGTATTTT. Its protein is CSADRGTTSTDTQYF.